The rows below give T cell receptor beta chains drawn from one sample of a study of blood T cell repertoires in COVID-19. TCRdb's copy holds only in-frame clones and misses some; the assay was immunoSEQ multiplex PCR. This table holds 100,000 to 150,000 clones, 70% to 80% found once. The sequenced sample was peripheral blood. The receptors derive from a human donor in a cohort sampled during active COVID-19. CDR3s include the opening cysteine and the closing phenylalanine or tryptophan. The order of the fields is V gene, clone size, D gene, J gene, CDR3 DNA, CDR3 protein. The D gene is left open where the match is weak. Only part of the rows carry a size: once, few, many, or a class if the clone is expanded.

TRBV27	.	.	TRBJ1-6	TGTGCCAGCAGTTTTTCAGGGGCCAGCTCCTATAATTCACCCCTCCACTTT	CASSFSGASSYNSPLHF
TRBV10-3	.	.	TRBJ2-1	TGTGCCATCAGTGTAAACTCCTACAATGAGCAGTTCTTC	CAISVNSYNEQFF
TRBV19	.	TRBD2	TRBJ2-7	TGTGCCAGTAGTCTCCAACGGACTAGCGGGAGTCCCTACGAGCAGTACTTC	CASSLQRTSGSPYEQYF
TRBV28	.	.	TRBJ1-2	TGTGCCAGCGACACACCGGGACAAGGAATCAATAACTATGGCTACACCTTC	CASDTPGQGINNYGYTF
TRBV28	.	.	TRBJ2-7	TGTGCCAGCAGTTCTGGGGCGACCGAGTCCTACGAGCAGTACTTC	CASSSGATESYEQYF
TRBV28	.	TRBD2	TRBJ2-3	TGTGCCAGCAGTTTGGCGGGGGGGCGTCCAGATACGCAGTATTTT	CASSLAGGRPDTQYF
TRBV28	.	TRBD1	TRBJ1-1	TGTGCCAGCAGTCCGGGACAGGATACAGCTTTCTTT	CASSPGQDTAFF
TRBV3-1/TRBV3-2	few	TRBD2	TRBJ2-1	TGTGCCAGCAGCTATAGCGGGAGGGACAATGAGCAGTTCTTC	CASSYSGRDNEQFF
TRBV11-3	.	TRBD2	TRBJ2-1	TGTGCCAGCAGCGGGTCCCTAGCGGGAGCTGATGAGCAGTTCTTC	CASSGSLAGADEQFF
TRBV7-9	.	TRBD1	TRBJ1-3	TGTGCCAGCAGCTTCCTGTTGACAGGGGCGAGGGACACCATATATTTT	CASSFLLTGARDTIYF
TRBV20-1	.	.	TRBJ2-5	TGCAGTGCTAGGGAGAGCGAGACCCAGTACTTC	CSARESETQYF
TRBV15	few	TRBD1	TRBJ1-4	TGTGCCACCAGCAGAGGACAGGGGACTGAAAAACTGTTTTTT	CATSRGQGTEKLFF
TRBV28	once	TRBD1	TRBJ1-1	TGTGCCAGCAGTTTATCAGGGGGCGCGGACACTGAAGCTTTCTTT	CASSLSGGADTEAFF
TRBV5-1	.	TRBD2	TRBJ2-7	TGCGCCAGCAGCTTGGACCCTCCGGGAGGTAGCGGAGGTTACGAGCAGTACTTC	CASSLDPPGGSGGYEQYF
TRBV5-1	.	.	TRBJ1-6	TGCGCCAGCAGTAAAATGCGCTTCTATAATTCACCCCTCCACTTT	CASSKMRFYNSPLHF
TRBV19	.	TRBD1	TRBJ1-6	TGTGCCAGTAGTATAGTTGCAGGGGGCCAGTCACCCCTCCACTTT	CASSIVAGGQSPLHF